This TCR beta chain was documented in a study of Graves' ophthalmopathy and Graves' hyperthyroidism. Turning to the study itself: The authors collected peripheral blood at initial diagnosis, before any treatment.

This clonotype appeared many times. The antigen remains unidentified. Transcripts of RNA were the source for amplifying TCR beta CDR3 regions. The first-round RT-PCR employed HTBI primers together with the Qiagen OneStep RT-PCR kit. A multiplex PCR was then performed as the second round. TCRdb reanalysed the multiplex PCR reads using MiXCR and keeps one entry per CDR3 protein. The sample consists of about 480,000 distinct CDR3 sequences, about 15% of them appearing once. The PBMCs used were ones drawn from about 9.2 ml of fresh peripheral blood. Study observations and caveats: Among expanded thyroid clonotypes above 0.001 frequency, most also occurred in blood. Prediction of ophthalmopathy progression reached about 71% sensitivity and around 72% specificity.

The TCR sequence derives from a woman aged 25 to 45 with Graves' ophthalmopathy. The sequenced sample was blood.

Here the CDR3 reads CASSPSSEGSEQYF. Written as DNA, the CDR3 is TGTGCCAGCAGTCCATCTAGCGAGGGTAGCGAGCAGTACTTC. The gene calls are TRBV12-3 or TRBV12-4 and TRBJ2-7; D is perhaps TRBD2 (6 bases). The ends were cut back, 5 bases at V and 6 bases at J, with 17 bases in the middle. This CDR3 contains 14 residues.